This T cell receptor (beta chain) was documented in a study of early stage breast cancer tumors. The overall study: About 70% of the 16 invasive tumors were ER+, PR+ and HER2-.

Trimming removed 3 bases at V and 5 bases at J, with 15 bases between. Germline V gene sequence: CDR1 MNHNS, CDR2 SASEGT. This CDR3 has 15 residues. Study-level points and caveats: Tumors had roughly 2.4-fold higher T cell density and higher clonality than adjacent normal breast tissue.

Concerning this clone itself: The antigen is not known.

TCRdb's copy holds only in-frame clones and misses some; the assay was immunoSEQ multiplex PCR. The table has 27,000 or so clones, about 83% seen once. The source of this sequence is a person in their fifties with breast cancer. The chain couples TRBV6-1 to TRBJ2-3; D is tentatively TRBD1 or TRBD2 (5 bases each). The specimen was blood. The CDR3 DNA is TGTGCCAGCAGTGAGCCTGGGACCATTGGAGATACGCAGTATTTT. As protein: CASSEPGTIGDTQYF.